These 30 T cell receptor beta chains came from one sample sequenced in a study of post-analysis software for immune sequencing data. Study-wide findings and caveats: Controls showed lower frequencies than patients for a handful of TRBV segments, and TRBV5-6, TRBV5-1 and TRBV20-1 were among these.

TCR beta cDNA libraries included unique molecular identifiers. TCRdb analysed the PCR reads with MiXCR anew, one entry per CDR3 protein. Among about 500,000 distinct CDR3 sequences, roughly 46% were seen once, and the ten largest hold around 10%. No antigen is known for these receptors. The sample was blood. These receptors all come from a girl aged 5-17 years with multiple sclerosis.

The genes are TRBV28 and TRBJ2-7, with a weak D call TRBD2 (6 bases). CDR1 MDHEN and CDR2 SYDVKM come from the germline V gene. This CDR3 is built from 15 residues. Trimming removed 8 bases at V and 0 bases at J, with 17 bases between. CDR3 DNA sequence: TGTGCCAGCGTTGGAGCCGCGGGGCGCTCCTACGAGCAGTACTTC. Translation gives CASVGAAGRSYEQYF.

This clonotype has only one observation. The chain carries TRBV6-5 and TRBJ1-2, with TRBD1 matching 8 bases. Losses at the gene ends were 6 bases for V and 7 bases for J; bases not matched to a gene: 10. Per the germline V gene, CDR1 is MNHEY and CDR2 is SVGAGI. The CDR3 contains 14 residues. The CDR3 region has the DNA TGTGCCAGCAGCGGGGGACCAGGGGGCGCTGGCTACACCTTC. Translation: CASSGGPGGAGYTF.

In the case of this clonotype: One junction end disagrees with the germline gene, perhaps due to a read error. The V call is TRBV7-9, the J call TRBJ1-1; D not resolved. CDR1 is SEHNR, CDR2 FQNEAQ, per germline (reference sequence). The CDR3 covers 12 residues. CDR3 protein: CASSSPHSEAFF. CDR3 DNA sequence: TGTGCCAGCAGCTCCCCCCACTCTGAGGCTTTCTTT.

This clonotype appeared a single time. The CDR3 DNA reads TGCGCCAGCAGCCAACTCCCTGCGGGACAGCCATCCAAAGGGAGGGCCAAAAACATTCAGTACTTC. This gives the protein CASSQLPAGQPSKGRAKNIQYF. The V gene is TRBV4-1, the J gene TRBJ2-4, with D perhaps TRBD1 (7 bases). Trimming took off 2 bases at V and 1 base at J, with 30 bases between the two ends. The germline V gene encodes CDR1 MGHRA and CDR2 YSYEKL. The CDR3 totals 22 residues.

J is TRBJ2-1 and V is TRBV5-6; D is undetermined. The CDR3 sequence is 12 residues long. Germline V gene lookup returns CDR1 SGHDT and CDR2 YYEEEE. Trimming removed 1 base from V and 5 bases from J, with 4 bases in between. The CDR3 loop is CASSLIDNEQFF. The CDR3, as DNA: TGTGCCAGCAGCTTGATAGACAATGAGCAGTTCTTC. The variable domain in full, with the rest retrieved from reference TRBV5-6 and TRBJ2-1, is DAGVTQSPTHLIKTRGQQVTLRCSPKSGHDTVSWYQQALGQGPQFIFQYYEEEERQRGNFPDRFSGHQFPNYSSELNVNALLLGDSALYLCASSLIDNEQFFGPGTRLTVL.

This clonotype was seen a single time. The chain couples TRBV20-1 to TRBJ2-1, with TRBD2 identical over 9 bases. The CDR3 runs 15 residues. CDR1 and CDR2 from the germline V gene are DFQATT and SNEGSKA (reference sequence). Germline trimming cut 0 bases from V and 5 bases from J; bases unmatched to any gene: 5. CDR3 sequence reads: CSARDGSGRDNEQFF. Written as DNA, the CDR3 is TGCAGTGCTAGAGATGGTAGCGGGAGAGACAATGAGCAGTTCTTC.

The chain carries TRBV6-1 and TRBJ2-1; 8 bases are shared with TRBD1. The CDR3 runs to 16 residues. Germline V lookup: CDR1 MNHNS, CDR2 SASEGT. The ends lost 3 bases at V and 4 bases at J; junction bases unmatched: 8. In DNA, the CDR3 is TGTGCCAGCAGTGACCCCGGGACAGGTATTTACAATGAGCAGTTCTTC. As protein: CASSDPGTGIYNEQFF.

The chain carries TRBV3-1 and TRBJ2-6; no firm D call. The V end lost 1 base, the J end lost 4 bases, and 11 bases lay between the germline ends. The CDR3 spans 16 residues. The germline CDR1 and CDR2 sequences are LGHDT and YNNKEL (reference sequence). The CDR3: CASSQASLRGANVLTF. The CDR3 coding sequence is TGTGCCAGCAGCCAAGCAAGCTTAAGAGGGGCCAACGTCCTGACTTTC.

Only a few counts were recorded for this clonotype. As DNA, the CDR3 is TGCAGCGTTTCACGACTAGCGGGAGGAGGTGCTGATACGCAGTATTTT. Its translation is CSVSRLAGGGADTQYF. The genes are TRBV29-1 and TRBJ2-3, with 13 bases that match TRBD2. CDR1 is SQVTM and CDR2 is ANQGSEA in the germline V gene. The CDR3 runs to 16 residues. The junction had 11 bases not matched to a gene; V was cut back by 5 bases and J by 6 bases.

This sequence joins TRBV5-1 and TRBJ2-3; TRBD2 might be the D (5 bases). V dropped 4 bases and J dropped 9 bases, with 15 bases sitting between them. The CDR3 has 13 residues. Germline assignment: CDR1 SGHRS and CDR2 YFSETQ. In DNA, the CDR3 is TGCGCCAGCAGCGAGAGGTGGGGAGAGACGCAGTATTTT. Its translation is CASSERWGETQYF.

The chain employs TRBV28 and TRBJ2-5; TRBD1 matches 9 bases. The J call may be faulty, since TRBJ2-7 better matches the DNA end. CDR1 is MDHEN, CDR2 SYDVKM, per germline. The CDR3 is 17 amino acids. CDR3 nucleotides: TGTGCCAGCAGTTCTCTTTTAGGACAGGGGAGTTGGTACGAGCAGTACTTC. It is translated as CASSSLLGQGSWYEQYF.

J is TRBJ1-2 and V is TRBV7-2, with 7 bases fitting TRBD1. Per germline, CDR1 SGHTA and CDR2 FQGNSA. The CDR3 totals 15 residues. J was trimmed by 4 bases and V by 2 bases; bases with no gene match: 7. CDR3 sequence (DNA): TGTGCCAGCAGCTTAAGGATGACAGGGAGCTATGGCTACACCTTC. Translation gives CASSLRMTGSYGYTF. The entire variable domain, with the rest obtained from reference TRBV7-2 and TRBJ1-2, is as follows: GAGVSQSPSNKVTEKGKDVELRCDPISGHTALYWYRQSLGQGLEFLIYFQGNSAPDKSGLPSDRFSAERTGGSVSTLTIQRTQQEDSAVYLCASSLRMTGSYGYTFGSGTRLTVV.

The chain recombines TRBV19 with TRBJ2-1, with 8 bases fitting TRBD1. CDR1 and CDR2 from the germline V gene are LNHDA and SQIVND (reference sequence). CDR3 length: 10 residues. V trimming: 10 bases; J trimming: 7 bases; junction bases outside the gene matches: 0. CDR3 DNA: TGTGCCAACAGGGGGAATGAGCAGTTCTTC. This sequence encodes CANRGNEQFF.

The chain combines TRBV7-2 with TRBJ2-7; 9 nucleotides line up with TRBD1. Looked up from germline, CDR1 is SGHTA and CDR2 is FQGNSA. This CDR3 contains 16 residues. The trim removed 5 bases at V and 0 bases at J, leaving 8 bases unmatched. This CDR3 is CASSRSLGQGSYEQYF. CDR3 DNA sequence: TGTGCCAGCAGCCGTTCCCTGGGACAGGGCTCCTACGAGCAGTACTTC.

The chain is built from TRBV3-1 and TRBJ1-2; weak D call: TRBD1 (5 bases). Trimming took 4 bases from V and 4 from J, leaving 13 bases between them. Germline lookup yields CDR1 LGHDT and CDR2 YNNKEL (reference sequence). This CDR3 is 14 amino acids long. The CDR3 DNA is TGTGCCAGCAGCCTACAGGAAGGAACCTATGGCTACACCTTC. Protein sequence: CASSLQEGTYGYTF.

This clonotype was detected only a few times. This chain uses TRBV25-1 with TRBJ2-5; no firm D call. The J call is in doubt because the DNA end fits TRBJ2-7 better. In germline, CDR1 is MGHDK, CDR2 SYGVNS. The CDR3 spans 16 residues. The CDR3 loop is CASSGPPMSVSYEQYF. The CDR3 region has the DNA TGTGCCAGCAGTGGGCCCCCTATGAGCGTGAGTTACGAGCAGTACTTC.

J is TRBJ2-7 and V is TRBV6-5, with D perhaps matching TRBD2 (6 bases). The CDR3 is 14 amino acids. Germline V gives CDR1 MNHEY, CDR2 SVGAGI. Trimming took off 0 bases at V and 2 bases at J, with 8 bases between the two ends. In DNA, the CDR3 is TGTGCCAGCAGTTACTCGACTAGTCCCTACGAGCAGTACTTC. This translates into CASSYSTSPYEQYF.

The rearrangement joins TRBV20-1 to TRBJ2-1; no firm D call. The J call may be mistaken, given a closer DNA end match to TRBJ2-7. The germline V gene has CDR1 DFQATT and CDR2 SNEGSKA (reference sequence). The CDR3 totals 12 residues. This CDR3 reads CSARVPNNEQYF. The DNA of the CDR3 is TGCAGTGCTAGGGTCCCAAACAATGAGCAGTACTTC.

This clonotype was counted only a few times. This chain connects TRBV5-6 to TRBJ2-5; perhaps D is TRBD1 or TRBD2 (5 bases each). This CDR3 comprises 14 residues. V lost 4 bases and J lost 5, with 15 bases in between. The V gene's germline CDR1 is SGHDT and CDR2 YYEEEE. CDR3 residues: CASSLPGREETQYF. The CDR3 DNA reads as TGTGCCAGCAGCCTACCTGGCAGGGAGGAGACCCAGTACTTC.

This sequence joins TRBV7-2 and TRBJ2-1, with 10 bases lining up with TRBD2. With V trimmed by 2 bases and J by 7 bases, 5 bases remained unmatched. Germline CDR1 is SGHTA and CDR2 is FQGNSA. This CDR3 is 15 amino acids long. The CDR3 nucleotides are TGTGCCAGCAGCTTACGGACTAGCGGAATGAATGAGCAGTTCTTC. Its protein product is CASSLRTSGMNEQFF.

The chain recombines TRBV20-1 with TRBJ2-5; TRBD1 is a possible D gene (6 bases). Trimming stripped 6 bases from V and 1 base from J, with 18 bases between. CDR3 length: 15 residues. Per the germline V gene, CDR1 is DFQATT and CDR2 is SNEGSKA (reference sequence). CDR3 region: CSAAPGHIAQETQYF. In DNA form, the CDR3 reads TGCAGTGCCGCCCCGGGACATATCGCCCAAGAGACCCAGTACTTC.

This chain uses TRBV7-2 with TRBJ1-2; weak D call: TRBD1 (5 bases). Looked up from germline, CDR1 is SGHTA and CDR2 is FQGNSA. V lost 6 bases to trimming and J lost 1 base, with 9 bases between them. The CDR3 spans 13 residues. The DNA of the CDR3 is TGTGCCAGCAGGCTCAGGGATAACTATGGCTACACCTTC. This sequence encodes CASRLRDNYGYTF.

This chain links TRBV10-3 with TRBJ2-6; D perhaps matches TRBD1 (5 bases). Trimming left V 4 bases short and J 2 bases short, with 12 bases between. Per germline, CDR1 ENHRY and CDR2 SYGVKD. The CDR3 covers 16 residues. Here the CDR3 DNA reads TGTGCCATCAGTGGGGTCGTGGGGCCTGGGGCCAACGTCCTGACTTTC. Translating gives CAISGVVGPGANVLTF.

The chain combines TRBV12-3 or TRBV12-4 with TRBJ1-2, with D perhaps TRBD1 (5 bases). The length of the CDR3 is 12 residues. With 6 bases removed from V and 4 bases from J, the gap between germline ends came to 9 bases. In DNA, the CDR3 is TGTGCCAGCAGCCCAGGGTCCTATGGCTACACCTTC. This codes for CASSPGSYGYTF.

The chain has TRBV6-5 and TRBJ1-5; maybe TRBD1 (5 bases). The ends were cut back, 0 bases at V and 7 bases at J, with 10 bases in the middle. Germline CDR1 MNHEY, CDR2 SVGAGI. CDR3 length equals 14 residues. Here the CDR3 reads CASSYSTEGQPQHF. CDR3 bases: TGTGCCAGCAGTTACTCAACGGAGGGGCAGCCCCAGCATTTT.

J is TRBJ2-3 and V is TRBV6-6; weak D call: TRBD1 (5 bases). This CDR3 region has 13 residues. Trimming cost V 8 bases and J 3 bases, with 12 bases left between them. Germline V CDR1 and CDR2: MNHNY, SVGAGI (reference sequence). CDR3 DNA: TGTGCCAGCTTAGGCCCAGGGACAGATACGCAGTATTTT. The encoded protein is CASLGPGTDTQYF.

The chain employs TRBV28 and TRBJ2-1; 8 positions match TRBD2. CDR1 MDHEN and CDR2 SYDVKM come from the germline V gene. CDR3 length equals 15 residues. V lost 3 bases, J lost 5 bases, and 6 bases stayed unmatched. The CDR3 loop is CASSLDGRAHNEQFF. The CDR3 DNA reads TGTGCCAGCAGTTTGGACGGGAGGGCCCACAATGAGCAGTTCTTC.

The chain links TRBV12-3 or TRBV12-4 to TRBJ1-2; no firm D call. Trimming removed 1 base from V and 8 bases from J, with 11 bases in between. This CDR3 is 13 amino acids long. CDR3 in DNA: TGTGCCAGCAGTTTAGAGGCAGGCTCAGGCTACACCTTC. Protein sequence: CASSLEAGSGYTF.

This clonotype appeared a few times. The V call is TRBV2, the J call TRBJ2-5; the match to TRBD1 covers 8 bases. Germline V lookup: CDR1 SNHLY, CDR2 FYNNEI. The J segment lost 13 bases and the V segment lost 0 bases, leaving 10 bases of the junction unmatched. The CDR3 is made up of 14 amino acids. CDR3 region: CASSEALRQGQSYF. The CDR3 DNA reads TGTGCCAGCAGTGAAGCGCTTCGACAGGGGCAGTCGTACTTC.

This clonotype was picked up a small number of times. This chain connects TRBV10-3 to TRBJ2-5; D is perhaps TRBD1 (5 bases). V gave up 11 bases and J gave up 2 bases, with 9 bases separating them. CDR3 length equals 11 residues. CDR1 is ENHRY, CDR2 SYGVKD, per germline. CDR3 bases: TGTGCCGTTCAGGGACAAGAGACCCAGTACTTC. Protein product: CAVQGQETQYF.